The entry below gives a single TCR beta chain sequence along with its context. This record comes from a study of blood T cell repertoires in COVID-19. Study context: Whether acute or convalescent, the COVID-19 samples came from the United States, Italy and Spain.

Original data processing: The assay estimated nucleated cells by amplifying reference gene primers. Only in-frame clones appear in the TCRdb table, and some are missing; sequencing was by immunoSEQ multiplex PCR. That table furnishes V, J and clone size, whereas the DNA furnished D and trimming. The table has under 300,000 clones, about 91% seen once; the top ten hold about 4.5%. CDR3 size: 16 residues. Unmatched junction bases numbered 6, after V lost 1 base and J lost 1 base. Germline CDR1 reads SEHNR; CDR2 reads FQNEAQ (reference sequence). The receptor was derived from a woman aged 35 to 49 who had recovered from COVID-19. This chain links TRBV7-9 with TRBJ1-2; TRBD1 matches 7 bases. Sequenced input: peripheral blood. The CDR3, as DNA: TGTGCCAGCAGCTTAGGCGCAGGGGGTGATAACTATGGCTACACCTTC. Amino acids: CASSLGAGGDNYGYTF.